The 20 T cell receptor beta chains in this list originate from one sample, sequenced in a study of CD8+ T cells in alopecia areata. The sequencing template was cDNA reverse transcribed from extracted RNA. Data came from immunoSEQ multiplex PCR; TCRdb stores just in-frame clones and leaves some out. Here the sample spans about 150,000 clones, around 55% being singletons. Here the sequenced sample was CD8+ T cells sorted from blood, taken at week 0. The receptors come from a human donor with alopecia areata.

This clone showed up just once. The rearrangement uses TRBV30 and TRBJ1-6; a weak D match, TRBD1 (6 bases). The CDR3 is 13 residues long. Trimming removed 3 bases at V and 9 bases at J, with 12 bases between. Germline V gives CDR1 GTSNPN, CDR2 SVGIG (reference sequence). In nucleotides, the CDR3 is TGTGCCTGGAGCGGGGGCGCGGGTTCACCCCTCCACTTT. As protein: CAWSGGAGSPLHF. Full variable domain (outside the CDR3, taken from reference TRBV30 and TRBJ1-6): SQTIHQWPATLVQPVGSPLSLECTVEGTSNPNLYWYRQAAGRGLQLLFYSVGIGQISSEVPQNLSASRPQDRQFILSSKKLLLSDSGFYLCAWSGGAGSPLHFGNGTRLTVT.

The chain uses TRBV13 and TRBJ2-2; D ambiguous. From germline, CDR1 is PRHDT and CDR2 FYEKMQ (reference sequence). Deletions cut 4 bases from V and 0 bases from J, with 12 bases between. The length of the CDR3 is 16 residues. The CDR3 protein is CASSSHIASNTGELFF. Written as DNA, the CDR3 is TGTGCCAGCAGCTCCCACATAGCATCGAACACCGGGGAGCTGTTTTTT.

This clone was picked up a small number of times. The chain recombines TRBV29-1 with TRBJ2-7; 7 bases map to TRBD1. Germline lookup yields CDR1 SQVTM and CDR2 ANQGSEA. The V segment lost 0 bases and the J segment 3 bases; nucleotides outside the gene matches: 8. CDR3 length: 15 amino acids. Written as DNA, the CDR3 is TGCAGCGTTGAAGATGAGGCACAGGGGATCTACGAGCAGTACTTC. Amino acid sequence: CSVEDEAQGIYEQYF.

The chain employs TRBV25-1 and TRBJ1-4, with 8 bases matching TRBD1. Trimming cost V 3 bases and J 6 bases; bases outside gene matches: 9. The CDR3 is 16 residues long. Germline CDR1 and CDR2: MGHDK and SYGVNS. CDR3 DNA sequence: TGTGCCAGCAGTGACCCAAGGACAGGGCCAGATGAAAAACTGTTTTTT. Translation: CASSDPRTGPDEKLFF.

This chain connects TRBV25-1 to TRBJ2-2, with unresolved D. The CDR3 consists of 11 residues. Germline V lookup: CDR1 MGHDK, CDR2 SYGVNS. V was cut by 7 bases and J by 5 bases, with 5 bases left in between. CDR3 sequence: CASMGTGELFF. CDR3 in DNA: TGTGCCAGCATGGGGACCGGGGAGCTGTTTTTT.

This clone was seen a handful of times. The chain couples TRBV27 to TRBJ2-7; D unresolved. The CDR3 has 12 amino acids. The V gene lost 5 bases and the J gene lost 1 base, with 6 bases spanning the gap. Germline V gives CDR1 MNHEY, CDR2 SMNVEV (reference sequence). CDR3 in amino acids: CASSQGSYEQYF. CDR3 DNA sequence: TGTGCCAGCAGTCAAGGATCCTACGAGCAGTACTTC.

The CDR3 loop is CAGGAGTEAFF. As DNA, the CDR3 is TGCGCGGGGGGGGCCGGGACTGAAGCTTTCTTT. V usage is TRBV29-1 and J usage is TRBJ1-1; possibly TRBD1 for D (6 bases). The CDR3 has 11 amino acids. The germline V gene has CDR1 SQVTM and CDR2 ANQGSEA.

This chain uses TRBV5-6 with TRBJ2-3, with D perhaps being TRBD1 or TRBD2 (5 bases each). Deletions cut 4 bases from V and 6 bases from J, with 12 bases between. CDR1 is SGHDT, CDR2 YYEEEE, per germline. The CDR3 length is 13 residues. CDR3 sequence (DNA): TGTGCCAGCAGCCACGGGGCCCTCGATACGCAGTATTTT. Translated, it gives CASSHGALDTQYF.

The chain couples TRBV9 to TRBJ1-1; D possibly corresponds to TRBD1 (5 bases). The length of the CDR3 is 14 residues. Germline CDR1 and CDR2: SGDLS and YYNGEE. V lost 4 bases, J lost 5 bases, and 15 bases lay in between. The CDR3 reads CASSPRDSGTEAFF. CDR3 DNA sequence: TGTGCCAGCAGCCCTCGGGACTCTGGAACTGAAGCTTTCTTT.

This clone appeared many times. V is TRBV7-9 and J is TRBJ2-3, with D maybe TRBD2 (6 bases). Per germline, CDR1 SEHNR and CDR2 FQNEAQ (reference sequence). V was shortened by 1 base and J by 2 bases, with 7 bases between the two germline ends. CDR3 size: 14 residues. The CDR3 sequence: CASSLGRVTDTQYF. CDR3 coding DNA: TGTGCCAGCAGCTTAGGGAGGGTCACAGATACGCAGTATTTT.

This clone has just a few counts. The chain recombines TRBV5-6 with TRBJ2-1, with 11 bases aligning to TRBD1. Germline CDR1 is SGHDT and CDR2 is YYEEEE. This CDR3 is built from 16 residues. Losses at the gene ends were 2 bases for V and 7 bases for J; bases not matched to a gene: 8. DNA of the CDR3: TGTGCCAGCAGCTTAACCGGGACAGGGGGTTTAAATGAGCAGTTCTTC. Amino acid sequence: CASSLTGTGGLNEQFF. The full variable domain, rest sourced from reference TRBV5-6 and TRBJ2-1, is DAGVTQSPTHLIKTRGQQVTLRCSPKSGHDTVSWYQQALGQGPQFIFQYYEEEERQRGNFPDRFSGHQFPNYSSELNVNALLLGDSALYLCASSLTGTGGLNEQFFGPGTRLTVL.

The chain combines TRBV27 with TRBJ2-3; no clear D. V was shortened by 2 bases and J by 0 bases, with 12 bases between the two germline ends. The CDR3 runs to 16 residues. CDR1 MNHEY and CDR2 SMNVEV come from the germline V gene (reference sequence). CDR3 protein: CASSLVFTASTDTQYF. The CDR3 DNA reads TGTGCCAGCAGTTTAGTCTTTACAGCTAGCACAGATACGCAGTATTTT.

This clone was seen just once. V is TRBV6-4 and J is TRBJ2-3, with 8 bases fitting TRBD2. The germline V gene encodes CDR1 MRHNA and CDR2 SNTAGT. The CDR3 is 14 amino acids. With 4 bases clipped from V and 2 bases from J, the junction kept 2 bases outside the gene matches. The CDR3 DNA reads TGTGCCAGCAGTGTTAGCGGGGACACAGATACGCAGTATTTT. Its translation: CASSVSGDTDTQYF.

This clone occurred once. This chain connects TRBV11-2 to TRBJ2-1; TRBD1 matches 7 bases. V shed 1 base and J 4 bases; nucleotides not matched to a gene: 4. The length of the CDR3 is 15 residues. Germline-derived CDR1 and CDR2 are SGHAT and FQNNGV. This CDR3 is CASSLVRGNYNEQFF. The CDR3 nucleotides are TGTGCCAGCAGCTTAGTCAGGGGGAATTACAATGAGCAGTTCTTC. The whole variable domain, remainder taken from reference TRBV11-2 and TRBJ2-1, is EAGVAQSPRYKIIEKRQSVAFWCNPISGHATLYWYQQILGQGPKLLIQFQNNGVVDDSQLPKDRFSAERLKGVDSTLKIQPAKLEDSAVYLCASSLVRGNYNEQFFGPGTRLTVL.

The chain couples TRBV7-8 to TRBJ2-1; D is possibly TRBD1 (7 bases). Trimming left V 4 bases short and J 5 bases short, with 15 bases between. This CDR3 spans 15 amino acids. Germline V gene sequence: CDR1 SGHVS, CDR2 FQNEAQ. Here the CDR3 reads CASSWRGQGNNEQFF. The CDR3 DNA reads TGTGCCAGCAGCTGGAGGGGGCAAGGGAACAATGAGCAGTTCTTC.

This clone has only one observation. This rearrangement joins TRBV21-1 to TRBJ2-7; TRBD2, the table's D call, lacks a check against the DNA. TRBV21-1 is marked as a pseudogene. The length of the CDR3 is 14 residues. CDR3 bases: TGTGCCAGCACCTACGGAGCCAGCACCTACGAGCAGTACTTC. Translated, it gives CASTYGASTYEQYF.

A few counts support this clone. V and J are TRBV19 and TRBJ1-1; D unresolved. V was shortened by 6 bases and J by 0 bases, with 17 bases between the two germline ends. This CDR3 has 16 residues. The germline V gene has CDR1 LNHDA and CDR2 SQIVND (reference sequence). In nucleotides, the CDR3 is TGTGCCAGTAGGACCTCGAGGGAGGGCGTGAACACTGAAGCTTTCTTT. This encodes CASRTSREGVNTEAFF. The full variable domain, completed using reference TRBV19 and TRBJ1-1, is DGGITQSPKYLFRKEGQNVTLSCEQNLNHDAMYWYRQDPGQGLRLIYYSQIVNDFQKGDIAEGYSVSREKKESFPLTVTSAQKNPTAFYLCASRTSREGVNTEAFFGQGTRLTVV.

This chain uses TRBV10-2 with TRBJ2-2; unclear D gene. Per the germline V gene, CDR1 is WSHSY and CDR2 is SAAADI. The CDR3 totals 12 residues. The V end lost 4 bases, the J end lost 7 bases, and 7 bases lay between the germline ends. The CDR3 reads CASSVSVGELFF. Written as DNA, the CDR3 is TGCGCCAGCAGTGTCAGTGTCGGGGAGCTGTTTTTT.

The genes are TRBV6-1 and TRBJ1-4; D gene unclear. V was shortened by 3 bases and J by 2 bases, with 16 bases between the two germline ends. The germline CDR1 and CDR2 sequences are MNHNS and SASEGT. This CDR3 is built from 17 residues. In DNA form, the CDR3 reads TGTGCCAGCAGTGAGTCGGTCTCCCCCCGCACTAATGAAAAACTGTTTTTT. Translating it yields CASSESVSPRTNEKLFF.

This clone was counted a few times. CDR3 DNA: TGTGCCATCAGTCCCGGGAATGAGCAGTTCTTC. Translating it yields CAISPGNEQFF. The gene calls are TRBV10-3 and TRBJ2-1; D not certain. CDR1 and CDR2 (germline): ENHRY, SYGVKD. The CDR3 has 11 amino acids. V lost 5 bases and J 7 bases, leaving 6 bases between the germline ends.